The rows below give T cell receptor beta chains drawn from one sample of a study of T cell changes during pregnancy in multiple sclerosis. The method was immunoSEQ multiplex PCR; TCRdb's version includes in-frame clones alone and lacks a portion of them. This sample carries 25,000 to 35,000 clones, about 92% of them seen once, and the ten largest clones take roughly 5%. Here the sequenced sample was peripheral blood, taken in the first trimester of pregnancy. The source is a female donor in good health, enrolled as a control in a pregnancy study. Each CDR3 is given with its conserved first and last residue. Fields, in order: J gene, V gene, clone size, D gene, CDR3 protein, CDR3 DNA. The D gene is left open where the match is weak. For some rows the clone size is stated as once, few or many, or as a class when expanded; others skip it.

TRBJ1-4	TRBV7-9	few	.	CASSPHDGGKLFF	TGTGCCAGCAGCCCACATGACGGAGGAAAACTGTTTTTT
TRBJ1-1	TRBV30	few	.	CAGKGGNTEAFF	TGTGCCGGGAAAGGGGGGAACACTGAAGCTTTCTTT
TRBJ1-4	TRBV29-1	.	.	CSAIQGSNEKLFF	TGCAGCGCGATACAGGGCTCTAATGAAAAACTGTTTTTT
TRBJ2-2	TRBV7-6	.	.	CASSLNEGRAGELFF	TGTGCCAGCAGCTTAAACGAAGGGAGAGCCGGGGAGCTGTTTTTT
TRBJ1-1	TRBV28	.	TRBD1	CASSYSDRLTEAFF	TGTGCCAGCAGTTACTCGGACAGGCTCACTGAAGCTTTCTTT
TRBJ2-1	TRBV25-1	once	.	CASSRMGGMVAYNEQFF	TGTGCCAGCAGCCGGATGGGGGGAATGGTTGCCTACAATGAGCAGTTCTTC
TRBJ2-3	TRBV6-4	.	TRBD2	CATRTSGAPSDTQYF	TGTGCCACCCGGACTAGCGGGGCACCATCAGATACGCAGTATTTT
TRBJ1-4	TRBV6-4	.	TRBD1	CASRHQGELFF	TGTGCCAGCAGACATCAGGGGGAACTGTTTTTT
TRBJ1-1	TRBV11-3	.	.	CASSSQGLGTEAFF	TGTGCCAGCAGTTCCCAGGGCTTGGGCACTGAAGCTTTCTTT
TRBJ1-2	TRBV6-5	once	.	CASSPRVGGYTF	TGTGCCAGCAGTCCCAGGGTGGGCGGCTACACCTTC
TRBJ2-5	TRBV30	.	TRBD2	CAWTSGVLGETQYF	TGTGCCTGGACTAGCGGGGTCCTGGGAGAGACCCAGTACTTC
TRBJ1-6	TRBV30	.	TRBD1	CAWTHTPGQGKPLHF	TGTGCCTGGACCCACACCCCTGGACAGGGTAAACCCCTCCACTTT
TRBJ2-1	TRBV6-1	.	TRBD2	CASSEASGRSGFF	TGTGCCAGCAGTGAGGCTAGCGGGAGGTCGGGGTTCTTC
TRBJ2-2	TRBV4-3	.	TRBD2	CASSQTPGTSGLGNTGELFF	TGCGCCAGCAGCCAAACACCCGGGACTAGCGGGTTAGGGAACACCGGGGAGCTGTTTTTT
TRBJ2-7	TRBV10-3	.	TRBD1	CAISATGNAYEQYF	TGTGCCATCAGTGCGACAGGGAATGCCTACGAGCAGTACTTC
TRBJ1-5	TRBV6-5	.	TRBD1	CASSRDRNQPQHF	TGTGCCAGCAGTCGGGACAGAAATCAGCCCCAGCATTTT
TRBJ2-5	TRBV9	few	.	CASSEAPRETQYF	TGTGCCAGCAGCGAGGCCCCTAGGGAGACCCAGTACTTC
TRBJ2-7	TRBV6-5	.	TRBD1	CASSPQGYEQYF	TGTGCCAGCAGTCCACAGGGGTACGAGCAGTACTTC
TRBJ2-6	TRBV5-6	.	.	CASSSVSSGANVLTF	TGTGCCAGCAGCTCGGTAAGCTCTGGGGCCAACGTCCTGACTTTC
TRBJ2-5	TRBV6-5	.	TRBD2	CASSDQREGETQYF	TGTGCCAGCAGTGACCAGCGGGAGGGGGAGACCCAGTACTTC
TRBJ2-7	TRBV9	.	.	CASSPLGQASYEQYF	TGTGCCAGCAGCCCCTTGGGGCAGGCATCCTACGAGCAGTACTTC
TRBJ1-5	TRBV19	.	.	CASRPTGGVQAPQHF	TGTGCCAGTAGGCCCACAGGAGGGGTCCAGGCGCCCCAGCATTTT
TRBJ1-1	TRBV5-6	.	TRBD1	CASSFTGTVIEAFF	TGTGCCAGCAGCTTCACCGGGACAGTCATTGAAGCTTTCTTT
TRBJ1-2	TRBV6-1	.	.	CASSVSYGYTF	TGTGCCAGCAGTGTCAGCTATGGCTACACCTTC
TRBJ2-5	TRBV5-8	.	TRBD1	CASSLSQGAMETQYF	TGTGCCAGCAGCTTGTCTCAGGGGGCGATGGAGACCCAGTACTTC
TRBJ2-1	TRBV30	.	TRBD2	CAWGARRGGGEQFF	TGTGCCTGGGGGGCCCGGCGGGGGGGCGGTGAGCAGTTCTTC